This is a list of T cell receptor beta chains from one sample in a study of blood T cell repertoires in COVID-19. This table comes from immunoSEQ multiplex PCR, and its TCRdb copy is limited to in-frame clones, with some not included. The sample consists of about 280,000 clones, under 90% of them appearing once. The sequencing input was peripheral blood. The receptors originated from a man aged 50 to 59 with acute or convalescent COVID-19. The CDR3 runs from the conserved cysteine through the conserved F or W. A D gene is named only where the DNA matches it firmly. For some rows the clone size is stated as once, few or many, or as a class when expanded; others skip it.

>TRBV18|.|TRBJ1-1|.
TGTGCCAGCTCACCCCGTCGGGAAGCTGAAGCTTTCTTT
CASSPRREAEAFF
>TRBV9|.|TRBJ2-3|TRBD2
TGTGCCAGCAGCGTAGTGGCTAGCGGGGGTGGTTCAGATACGCAGTATTTT
CASSVVASGGGSDTQYF
>TRBV5-1|.|TRBJ2-7|.
TGCGCCAGCAGCTTGTCGGGGGATGTCACCTACGAGCAGTACTTC
CASSLSGDVTYEQYF
>TRBV5-4|.|TRBJ2-3|TRBD1
TGTGCCAGCAGCCCGGGACAGGGCCGCACGCAGTATTTT
CASSPGQGRTQYF
>TRBV5-1|.|TRBJ1-5|.
TGCGCCAGCAGCTTGGCCGGAGATAGCAATCAGCCCCAGCATTTT
CASSLAGDSNQPQHF
>TRBV10-3|.|TRBJ2-3|TRBD1
TGTGCCATCAGTGACCCAGGTGGGACAGGTACGCAGTATTTT
CAISDPGGTGTQYF
>TRBV2|once|TRBJ1-6|TRBD1
TGTGCCAGCAGCCAGGACAGGGGGAATTCACCCCTCCACTTT
CASSQDRGNSPLHF
>TRBV6-5|once|TRBJ1-6|TRBD1
TGTGCCAGCATGACCTCGGGACAGTATAATTCACCCCTCCACTTT
CASMTSGQYNSPLHF
>TRBV19|.|TRBJ2-3|.
TGTGCCAGTACCGCGGCCCTAGGGGGGGGGACAGATACGCAGTATTTT
CASTAALGGGTDTQYF
>TRBV11-1|.|TRBJ1-1|.
TGTGCCAGCAGGCGGGGGATAAACACTGAAGCTTTCTTT
CASRRGINTEAFF
>TRBV10-2|once|TRBJ2-3|TRBD2
TGCGCCAGCAGTGAGGGCGGGGCGGGGGGCACAGATACGCAGTATTTT
CASSEGGAGGTDTQYF
>TRBV10-2|.|TRBJ2-1|TRBD1
TGCGCCAGCAGTGGGGACAGGAGGAGCTCCTACAATGAGCAGTTCTTC
CASSGDRRSSYNEQFF
>TRBV10-3|.|TRBJ1-2|.
TGTGCCATCAGGATGACAGAGGACTATGGCTACACCTTC
CAIRMTEDYGYTF
>TRBV5-1|.|TRBJ2-2|TRBD1
TGCGCCAGCAGCCTCCGGGACAGGGGGCTTTTTATTTCAGGGGAGCTGTTTTTT
CASSLRDRGLFISGELFF
>TRBV5-4|.|TRBJ1-2|.
TGTGCCAGCAGCTGGGAGACGTATCATGGCTACACCTTC
CASSWETYHGYTF
>TRBV6-5|.|TRBJ1-3|.
TGTGCCAGCAGCCAAACTCCGGGACTTGGAAACACCATATATTTT
CASSQTPGLGNTIYF
>TRBV4-1|once|TRBJ2-6|.
TGCGCCAGCAGCCAAGGGGAGGTCTTTTCCTCTGGGGCCAACGTCCTGACTTTC
CASSQGEVFSSGANVLTF
>TRBV6-1|.|TRBJ2-6|.
TGTGCCAGCAGTGTTACAGGGAGCTCTGGGGCCAACGTCCTGACTTTC
CASSVTGSSGANVLTF
>TRBV5-5|.|TRBJ1-2|TRBD1
TGTGCCAGCAGTTCGGGACAGGGGGCTGGGAACTATGGCTACACCTTC
CASSSGQGAGNYGYTF
>TRBV5-6|.|TRBJ1-2|TRBD1
TGTGCCAGCAGCTTGGATGAGCGCAGGGGGCATGGGGGCTACACCTTC
CASSLDERRGHGGYTF
>TRBV27|.|TRBJ1-6|TRBD1
TGTGCCAGCAGTCTAGGACAGGCCTATAATTCACCCCTCCACTTT
CASSLGQAYNSPLHF
>TRBV9|.|TRBJ2-5|.
TGTGCCAGCAGCGCAGGGTGGGTGGGGGAGACCCAGTACTTC
CASSAGWVGETQYF
>TRBV6-5|.|TRBJ1-2|.
TGTGCCAGCAGTTCGACAGACCTATATGGCTACACCTTC
CASSSTDLYGYTF
>TRBV2|.|TRBJ1-6|TRBD1
TGTGCCAGCAGGGTTACAGGGGATTCACCCCTCCACTTT
CASRVTGDSPLHF
>TRBV18|.|TRBJ1-1|.
TGTGCCAGCTCACCCCGAGACACTGAAGCTTTCTTT
CASSPRDTEAFF
>TRBV15|.|TRBJ1-3|.
TGTGCCACCAACCAGGGCTCTGGAAACACCATATATTTT
CATNQGSGNTIYF
>TRBV19|few|TRBJ2-2|TRBD2
TGTGCCACCCGGGAGGGGTGGAACACCGGGGAGCTGTTTTTT
CATREGWNTGELFF
>TRBV20-1|.|TRBJ1-5|.
TGCAGTGCTAGTGCGGACACTAATCAGCCCCAGCATTTT
CSASADTNQPQHF
>TRBV5-6|.|TRBJ2-3|.
TGTGCCAGCAGCTTGGTCCAATTAGCGTCGGATACGCAGTATTTT
CASSLVQLASDTQYF
>TRBV11-3|.|TRBJ2-1|TRBD2
TGTGCCAGCAGCTTCGGGACTAGCGGGGGGGGCAATGAGCAGTTCTTC
CASSFGTSGGGNEQFF
>TRBV9|.|TRBJ2-1|.
TGTGCCAGCAGCGCGGGAAACGTAGATGAGCAGTTCTTC
CASSAGNVDEQFF
>TRBV6-5|few|TRBJ1-5|.
TGTGCCAGCAGCGCGGGTGTCCCTAACAATCAGCCCCAGCATTTT
CASSAGVPNNQPQHF
>TRBV5-4|.|TRBJ2-5|TRBD2
TGTGCCAGCAGCTTGGGACTAGCGGGGGGGGCCCAGGAGACCCAGTACTTC
CASSLGLAGGAQETQYF
>TRBV5-4|few|TRBJ1-2|TRBD1
TGTGCCAGCAGCTTCCCGGACAGGGCCGGCTACACCTTC
CASSFPDRAGYTF
>TRBV5-5|.|TRBJ1-2|.
TGTGCCAGCAGCTTGGCCTGGGGGGGACCCTACTCTAACTATGGCTACACCTTC
CASSLAWGGPYSNYGYTF
>TRBV7-2|.|TRBJ2-5|.
TGTGCCAGCACAGCACGTAGCAGGCGGGGCCAAGAGACCCAGTACTTC
CASTARSRRGQETQYF
>TRBV5-1|.|TRBJ2-4|TRBD1
TGCGCCAGCAGCTTGGGGGGACAGATAGCCAAAAACATTCAGTACTTC
CASSLGGQIAKNIQYF
>TRBV10-3|.|TRBJ1-1|.
TGTGCCATCAGCCCCAGGGAGAACACTGAAGCTTTCTTT
CAISPRENTEAFF
>TRBV3-1/TRBV3-2|.|TRBJ2-5|TRBD2
TGTGCCAGCAGCCAAGATTGGTCTAGCGGGCAAGAGACCCAGTACTTC
CASSQDWSSGQETQYF
>TRBV9|.|TRBJ2-3|TRBD2
TGTGCCAGCAGCGTTAGTGTAGCGGGGGGGCCGGAGGATACGCAGTATTTT
CASSVSVAGGPEDTQYF
>TRBV7-3|.|TRBJ1-1|.
TGTGCCAGCAGCACTACAGGGACGAACACTGAAGCTTTCTTT
CASSTTGTNTEAFF
>TRBV27|once|TRBJ1-2|TRBD1
TGTGCCAGCAGGCAACCGGACAGGCCGGGCTATGGCTACACCTTC
CASRQPDRPGYGYTF
>TRBV5-5|.|TRBJ2-2|.
TGTGCCAGCAGCCCCGACAGATTAAGCACCGGGGAGCTGTTTTTT
CASSPDRLSTGELFF
>TRBV12-5|.|TRBJ1-1|.
TGTGCTAGTGGTTTGGTTGACAGGCCGAACACTGAAGCTTTCTTT
CASGLVDRPNTEAFF
>TRBV29-1|.|TRBJ2-7|TRBD2
TGCAGCGTCGAAACTAGCGGGGGCTCCTACGAGCAGTACTTC
CSVETSGGSYEQYF
>TRBV4-2|few|TRBJ2-7|.
TGTGCCAGCAGCCAAGTAGGGACTGAGTCCTACGAGCAGTACTTC
CASSQVGTESYEQYF
>TRBV19|.|TRBJ1-2|.
TGTGCCACCAGGCTCAGGGGTGGCGGCTACACCTTC
CATRLRGGGYTF
>TRBV6-5|.|TRBJ1-5|.
TGTGCCAGCAGCCCGGCGGGTCAGCCCCAGCATTTT
CASSPAGQPQHF
>TRBV30|.|TRBJ1-2|TRBD1
TGTGCCTGGAATTCCGGGACAGGGGCCTGGGGCTATGGCTACACCTTC
CAWNSGTGAWGYGYTF
>TRBV6-5|.|TRBJ2-7|TRBD2
TGTGCCAGCAGTTACTTCCTAGCGGGGGCCGGGGAGCAGTACTTC
CASSYFLAGAGEQYF
>TRBV7-2|.|TRBJ1-4|.
TGTGCCAGCAGCCCCGGTTTGGGGGGTGGAGAAAAACTGTTTTTT
CASSPGLGGGEKLFF
>TRBV10-3|once|TRBJ1-2|.
TGTGCCATCGGGGGGGAGCCCGGAGCCGCTAACTATGGCTACACCTTC
CAIGGEPGAANYGYTF
>TRBV7-8|.|TRBJ2-2|.
TGTGCCAGCAGCACACTACAGGTCACCGGGGAGCTGTTTTTT
CASSTLQVTGELFF
>TRBV9|.|TRBJ2-1|.
TGTGCCAGCAGCCCACGGGAGAAGACCTACAATGAGCAGTTCTTC
CASSPREKTYNEQFF
>TRBV9|.|TRBJ2-7|TRBD2
TGTGCCAGCAGCGTAGAGGCTAGCGGGGGCTACGAGCAGTACTTC
CASSVEASGGYEQYF
>TRBV5-1|.|TRBJ1-2|.
TGCGCCAGCAGCTTCGACGCCAGGGGCTACACCTTC
CASSFDARGYTF
>TRBV12-5|.|TRBJ1-2|TRBD1
TGTGCTAGTGGTTTGGGGGGACAGGGGTCCTATGGCTACACCTTC
CASGLGGQGSYGYTF
>TRBV6-6|.|TRBJ1-2|TRBD1
TGTGCCAGCAGCCCTAGACAGGGCGGCTATGGCTACACCTTC
CASSPRQGGYGYTF
>TRBV6-6|.|TRBJ1-1|.
TGTGCCAGCAGCCAGCAGGGAGGAACTGAAGCTTTCTTT
CASSQQGGTEAFF
>TRBV5-1|.|TRBJ2-1|.
TGCGCCAGCAGCTTGGAAGGGGTTAGATCCTACAATGAGCAGTTCTTC
CASSLEGVRSYNEQFF